This TCR beta chain derives from a study of regulatory T cells in long-lasting Graves disease. Study as a whole: Persistent Graves' disease denoted over 5 years of antithyroid drugs plus positive TSH receptor antibodies.

Indicated time point: persistent/refractory GD, antithyroid drugs over 5 years with positive TRAb. There was RNA extracted from PBMCs, and the TCR library was made from it. Patients met American Thyroid Association criteria for Graves' disease. The study's findings and limits: Accuracy may have been reduced by the small sample size. Reduced TCR diversity was observed in persistent Graves' patients versus newly diagnosed patients.

There are many counts of this clonotype. The antigen is not known. V lost 2 bases and J 6 bases, leaving 10 bases between the germline ends. Looked up from germline, CDR1 is MDHEN and CDR2 is SYDVKM. This CDR3 spans 13 amino acids. Combining iRepertoire HTBI primers with Arm-PCR of CDR3 regions, the authors built TCR beta libraries. TCRdb called the multiplex PCR reads again in MiXCR, with one record for every CDR3 protein. The sample has roughly 450,000 distinct CDR3 sequences; about 20% are singletons. The chain joins TRBV28 to TRBJ1-2; D is ambiguous. The specimen was peripheral blood mononuclear cells (PBMCs), collected when the disease was refractory, from a patient treated with antithyroid drugs. The clonotype originates from a female donor with Graves disease. The CDR3, as DNA: TGTGCCAGCAGTTTAAGTGGCCAGCATGGCTACACCTTC. Translated, it gives CASSLSGQHGYTF.